The rows below give T cell receptor beta chains drawn from one sample of a study of control samples from healthy donors and cancer patients. Here immunoSEQ multiplex PCR was the method, and the copy in TCRdb shows in-frame clones only, minus some. The sample includes 100,000 to 150,000 clones, approximately 90% of them seen just once. Specimen: blood. All receptors come from a man between 18 and 29 years old in good health. The CDR3 runs from the conserved cysteine through the conserved F or W. Each record gives: J gene, D gene, clone size, V gene, CDR3 DNA, CDR3 protein. D genes are given only for firm matches. Some rows have no size entry. The others give once, few or many, or a class for an expanded clone.

TRBJ1-2 NA NA TRBV4-2 TGTGCCAGCAGCTCCAGGGGCCTCTCCCATGGCTACACCTTC CASSSRGLSHGYTF
TRBJ1-1 NA NA TRBV7-9 TGTGCCAGCAGCCCGAGGAACAGGGTAGGGAACACTGAAGCTTTCTTT CASSPRNRVGNTEAFF
TRBJ1-1 NA NA TRBV30 TGTGCCTGGAGTGTGGGGGGGTACACTGAAGCTTTCTTT CAWSVGGYTEAFF
TRBJ2-5 NA NA TRBV7-2 TGTGCCAGCAGCTTAGATAGAGAGACCCAGTACTTC CASSLDRETQYF
TRBJ2-3 TRBD2 NA TRBV11-2 TGTGCCAGCAGCCGTACTGGGGGCGGGGGGTTTTCAGATACGCAGTATTTT CASSRTGGGGFSDTQYF
TRBJ1-1 TRBD1 NA TRBV5-1 TGCGCCAGCAGCTTGGACGGGACAGGGAACACTGAAGCTTTCTTT CASSLDGTGNTEAFF
TRBJ1-3 TRBD1 NA TRBV5-1 TGCGCCAGCAGCTCGACAGGGTCTGGAAACACCATATATTTT CASSSTGSGNTIYF
TRBJ2-7 NA NA TRBV5-4 TGTGCCAGCAGCTTGTGGGCCGGGTACGAGCAGTACTTC CASSLWAGYEQYF
TRBJ2-7 NA NA TRBV6-5 TGTGCCAGCAGTTACTCGAGGGCCCGCGGAGGCGAGCAGTACTTC CASSYSRARGGEQYF
TRBJ2-1 TRBD1 NA TRBV6-6 TGTGCCAGCGGCACCGGGACAGGGTCAAATGAGCAGTTCTTC CASGTGTGSNEQFF
TRBJ2-2 NA NA TRBV5-4 TGTGCCAGCAGCTTGGCCAGGCCAGACACCGGGGAGCTGTTTTTT CASSLARPDTGELFF
TRBJ2-3 NA NA TRBV3-1/TRBV3-2 TGTGCCAGCAGCCAAGGATTCGCGACAGTTCAACCAAGCACAGATACGCAGTATTTT CASSQGFATVQPSTDTQYF
TRBJ2-1 NA NA TRBV5-6 TGTGCCAGCAGCACGGACAGACAACCCCGTTACAATGAGCAGTTCTTC CASSTDRQPRYNEQFF
TRBJ2-7 TRBD2 NA TRBV9 TGTGCCAGCAGCGTCGATCCGGGACTAGTTTACGAGCAGTACTTC CASSVDPGLVYEQYF
TRBJ1-6 NA NA TRBV7-9 TGTGCCAGCAGCCATAATTCCAAAACACCCCTCCACTTT CASSHNSKTPLHF
TRBJ2-2 NA few TRBV29-1 TGCAGCGCAGTACAGGGTAACACCGGGGAGCTGTTTTTT CSAVQGNTGELFF
TRBJ1-5 NA NA TRBV24-1 TGTGCCACCATAAATGGCAATCAGCCCCAGCATTTT CATINGNQPQHF
TRBJ2-7 TRBD1 NA TRBV9 TGTGCCAGCAGCTCTCAGACAGGGGGCAACGAGCAGTACTTC CASSSQTGGNEQYF
TRBJ1-5 NA NA TRBV6-2/TRBV6-3 TGTGCCAGCAGTAACCCTGGGGAGTCCCAGCATTTT CASSNPGESQHF
TRBJ1-5 NA NA TRBV19 TGTGCCAGTAGTACACAGGCGTACAATCAGCCCCAGCATTTT CASSTQAYNQPQHF
TRBJ1-3 NA few TRBV5-6 TGTGCCAGCAGCCTACTTCGAGACTCTGGAAACACCATATATTTT CASSLLRDSGNTIYF
TRBJ1-2 TRBD1 NA TRBV10-3 TGTGCCATCAGTGAAATGGGGACAGGGATGGGCTACACCTTC CAISEMGTGMGYTF
TRBJ1-1 NA NA TRBV18 TGTGCCAGCTCACCGTTCGGCAGAAAAAACACTGAAGCTTTCTTT CASSPFGRKNTEAFF
TRBJ1-1 TRBD1 NA TRBV6-6 TGTGCCAGCAGCCCGGGACAGGGAAAGACTGAAGCTTTCTTT CASSPGQGKTEAFF
TRBJ2-7 TRBD1 NA TRBV6-5 TGTGCCAGCAGTACAGGGGTAGCCTACGAGCAGTACTTC CASSTGVAYEQYF
TRBJ2-6 NA NA TRBV27 TGTGCCAGCAGTGGGGCGGCTGGGGCCAACGTCCTGACTTTC CASSGAAGANVLTF
TRBJ2-7 NA NA TRBV4-1 TGCGCCAGCAGCCAAGAGTCGGGCAGCCGCTCCTACGAGCAGTACTTC CASSQESGSRSYEQYF